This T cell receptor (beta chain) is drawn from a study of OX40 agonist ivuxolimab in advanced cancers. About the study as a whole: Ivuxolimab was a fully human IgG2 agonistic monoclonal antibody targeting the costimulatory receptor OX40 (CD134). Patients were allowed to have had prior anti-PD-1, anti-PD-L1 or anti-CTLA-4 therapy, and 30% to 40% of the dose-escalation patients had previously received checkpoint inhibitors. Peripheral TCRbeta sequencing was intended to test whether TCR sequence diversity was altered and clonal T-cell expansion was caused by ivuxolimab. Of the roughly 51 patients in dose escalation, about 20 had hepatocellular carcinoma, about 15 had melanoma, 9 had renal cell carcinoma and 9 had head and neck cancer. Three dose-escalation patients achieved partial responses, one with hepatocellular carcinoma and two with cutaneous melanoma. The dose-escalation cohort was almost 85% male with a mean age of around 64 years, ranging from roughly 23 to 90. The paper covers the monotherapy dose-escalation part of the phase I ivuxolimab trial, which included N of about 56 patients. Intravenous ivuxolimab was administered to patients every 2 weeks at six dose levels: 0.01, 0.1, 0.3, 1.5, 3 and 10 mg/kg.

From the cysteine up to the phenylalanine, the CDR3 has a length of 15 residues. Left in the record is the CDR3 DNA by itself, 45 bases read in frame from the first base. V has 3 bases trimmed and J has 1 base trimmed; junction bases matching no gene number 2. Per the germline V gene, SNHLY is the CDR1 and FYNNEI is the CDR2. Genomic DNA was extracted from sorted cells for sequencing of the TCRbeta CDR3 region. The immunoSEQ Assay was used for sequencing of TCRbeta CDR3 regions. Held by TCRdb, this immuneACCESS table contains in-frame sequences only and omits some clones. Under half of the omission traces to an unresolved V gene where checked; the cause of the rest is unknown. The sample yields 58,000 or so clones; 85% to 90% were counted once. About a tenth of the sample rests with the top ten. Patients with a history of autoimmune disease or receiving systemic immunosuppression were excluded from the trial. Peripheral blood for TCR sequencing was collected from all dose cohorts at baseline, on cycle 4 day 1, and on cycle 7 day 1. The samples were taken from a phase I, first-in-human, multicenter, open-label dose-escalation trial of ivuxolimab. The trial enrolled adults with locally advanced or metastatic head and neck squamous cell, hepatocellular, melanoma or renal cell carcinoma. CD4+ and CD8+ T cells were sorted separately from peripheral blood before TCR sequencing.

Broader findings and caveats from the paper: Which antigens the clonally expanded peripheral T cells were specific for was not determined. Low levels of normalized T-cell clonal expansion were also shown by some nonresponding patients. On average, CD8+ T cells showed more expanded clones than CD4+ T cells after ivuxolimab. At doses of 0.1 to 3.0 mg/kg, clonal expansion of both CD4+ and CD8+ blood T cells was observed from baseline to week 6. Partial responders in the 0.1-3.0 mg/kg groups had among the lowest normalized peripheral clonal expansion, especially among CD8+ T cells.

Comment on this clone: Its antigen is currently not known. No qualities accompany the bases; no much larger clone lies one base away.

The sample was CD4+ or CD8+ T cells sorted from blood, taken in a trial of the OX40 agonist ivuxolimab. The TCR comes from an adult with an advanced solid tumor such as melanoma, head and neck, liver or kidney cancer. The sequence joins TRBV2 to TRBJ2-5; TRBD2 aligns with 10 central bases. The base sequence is TGTGCCAGCAGTGATTCTAGCGGGGGCCAAGAGACCCAGTACTTC. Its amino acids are CASSDSSGGQETQYF.